These 24 T cell receptor beta chains were all obtained from the same sample, sequenced in a study of PD-1 blockade in mismatch repair-deficient tumors. Clones were read by immunoSEQ multiplex PCR, and TCRdb kept only the in-frame ones, dropping some. The table shows 11,000 to 15,000 clones, with more than 65% occurring only once. Material: PBMCs, obtained approximately 15 weeks after starting pembrolizumab. All receptors come from an adult with mismatch repair-deficient cancer.

The rearrangement uses TRBV4-2 and TRBJ2-3; D might be TRBD1 (6 bases). From germline, CDR1 is LGHNA and CDR2 YNFKEQ. The CDR3 spans 13 residues. Trimming pared 0 bases from V and 9 bases from J, leaving 10 bases between. The CDR3 protein is CASSQEWGHTQYF. The CDR3 DNA is TGTGCCAGCAGCCAAGAATGGGGGCACACGCAGTATTTT.

This chain links TRBV4-2 with TRBJ2-3; 12 bases are a match to TRBD2. The length of the CDR3 is 17 residues. Looked up from germline, CDR1 is LGHNA and CDR2 is YNFKEQ. The ends lost 1 base at V and 4 bases at J; junction bases unmatched: 6. The CDR3 region has the DNA TGTGCCAGCAGCCAAGGACTAGCGGGAGTAAAGGCAGATACGCAGTATTTT. The encoded protein is CASSQGLAGVKADTQYF.

The gene calls are TRBV18 and TRBJ2-3; the match to TRBD2 covers 11 bases. With V trimmed by 3 bases and J by 6 bases, 5 bases remained unmatched. This CDR3 has 15 residues. Germline loops: CDR1 KGHSH, CDR2 LQKENI. CDR3 DNA: TGTGCCAGCTCACCTACTAGCGGGAGTTATGATACGCAGTATTTT. This sequence encodes CASSPTSGSYDTQYF.

This chain connects TRBV19 to TRBJ2-7; 9 bases align to TRBD1. CDR3 size: 16 residues. Trimming removed 5 bases from V and 3 bases from J; junction bases left unmatched: 11. Germline lookup yields CDR1 LNHDA and CDR2 SQIVND (reference sequence). CDR3 in amino acids: CASSASGTGTFYEQYF. The CDR3 DNA is TGTGCCAGTAGTGCATCCGGGACAGGGACCTTCTACGAGCAGTACTTC.

The rearrangement links TRBV10-1 to TRBJ2-3; 7 bases fit TRBD2. This CDR3 comprises 15 residues. J lost 0 bases, V lost 6 bases, and 6 bases had no gene match. The V gene's germline CDR1 is WNHNN and CDR2 SYGVQD (reference sequence). CDR3 nucleotide sequence: TGCGCCAGCAGCGACGTAGCGGGCAGCACAGATACGCAGTATTTT. Translating gives CASSDVAGSTDTQYF.

V is TRBV10-1 and J is TRBJ2-5, with D possibly being TRBD1 (5 bases). V lost 6 bases and J lost 5, with 13 bases in between. Per germline, CDR1 WNHNN and CDR2 SYGVQD (reference sequence). The CDR3 extends over 13 amino acids. The CDR3 loop reads CASSRTPHETQYF. The CDR3 DNA is TGCGCCAGCAGCCGGACACCTCATGAGACCCAGTACTTC.

The chain combines TRBV5-4 with TRBJ2-7; 9 nucleotides line up with TRBD2. This CDR3 has 16 residues. From germline, CDR1 is SGHNT and CDR2 YYREEE (reference sequence). Trimming removed 0 bases from V and 4 bases from J; junction bases left unmatched: 8. CDR3 region: CASSLVLAGNSYEQYF. The CDR3 DNA sequence: TGTGCCAGCAGCTTGGTGCTAGCGGGAAATTCGTACGAGCAGTACTTC.

V and J are TRBV27 and TRBJ2-1; D is perhaps TRBD2 (5 bases). The V gene's germline CDR1 is MNHEY and CDR2 SMNVEV (reference sequence). The CDR3 loop spans 17 amino acids. Trimming took off 3 bases at V and 2 bases at J, with 17 bases between the two ends. CDR3 in DNA: TGTGCCAGCAGTTTCCGGCTAGCCCCGGCGGCCTACAATGAGCAGTTCTTC. Its translation: CASSFRLAPAAYNEQFF.

The chain employs TRBV6-5 and TRBJ1-4; D may be TRBD1 (5 bases). V was pared by 2 bases and J by 6 bases, with 13 bases between. This CDR3 comprises 15 residues. Germline CDR1 MNHEY, CDR2 SVGAGI. The CDR3 bases are TGTGCCAGCAGTTACGCGGGACCAACAGATGAAAAACTGTTTTTT. Translated, it gives CASSYAGPTDEKLFF.

The V call is TRBV2, the J call TRBJ1-2, with 8 bases identical to TRBD1. Unmatched junction bases numbered 14, after V lost 2 bases and J lost 3 bases. From germline, CDR1 is SNHLY and CDR2 FYNNEI. This CDR3 comprises 18 residues. CDR3 coding DNA: TGTGCCAGCAGTGAATGGGGGAAGACAGGGGAGGGTGACTATGGCTACACCTTC. Encoded protein: CASSEWGKTGEGDYGYTF. The full variable domain, in which reference TRBV2 and TRBJ1-2 provide the parts outside the CDR3, is EPEVTQTPSHQVTQMGQEVILRCVPISNHLYFYWYRQILGQKVEFLVSFYNNEISEKSEIFDDQFSVERPDGSNFTLKIRSTKLEDSAMYFCASSEWGKTGEGDYGYTFGSGTRLTVV.

V and J are TRBV9 and TRBJ1-1, with a weak D call TRBD1 (5 bases). This CDR3 has 16 amino acids. With 0 bases removed from V and 1 base from J, the gap between germline ends came to 13 bases. Germline CDR1 SGDLS, CDR2 YYNGEE. The CDR3 here is CASSVDSRGGNTEAFF. The CDR3 DNA follows: TGTGCCAGCAGCGTAGATTCACGGGGGGGGAACACTGAAGCTTTCTTT.

This chain links TRBV6-5 with TRBJ1-5; TRBD1 is a possible D gene (5 bases). Germline V gene data show CDR1 as MNHEY and CDR2 as SVGAGI. Between the trimmed V and J ends, which lost 8 bases and 6 bases, there was a span of 14 bases. This CDR3 spans 13 amino acids. The CDR3 DNA follows: TGTGCCAGCCAGATGGGGCCGCGTCAGCCCCAGCATTTT. This sequence encodes CASQMGPRQPQHF.

The gene calls are TRBV19 and TRBJ2-7, with D tentatively TRBD1 (5 bases). CDR1 LNHDA and CDR2 SQIVND come from the germline V gene (reference sequence). V lost 4 bases and J lost 0, with 10 bases in between. The CDR3 is 14 residues long. CDR3 sequence (DNA): TGTGCCAGTAGTAGGGGCTCTAGCTCCTACGAGCAGTACTTC. Its protein is CASSRGSSSYEQYF.

The chain employs TRBV25-1 and TRBJ2-7; possibly TRBD2 for D (5 bases). Per germline, CDR1 MGHDK and CDR2 SYGVNS. Trimming pared 6 bases from V and 2 bases from J, leaving 11 bases between. This CDR3 is 13 amino acids long. CDR3 sequence (DNA): TGTGCCAGCAGGTCGGGGAGAACCTACGAGCAGTACTTC. Protein product: CASRSGRTYEQYF.

The chain uses TRBV5-1 and TRBJ1-2; weak D call: TRBD1 (6 bases). Germline V CDR1 and CDR2: SGHRS, YFSETQ. The V and J ends lost 0 bases and 6 bases respectively, with 18 bases between them. The length of the CDR3 is 16 residues. The CDR3 region has the DNA TGCGCCAGCAGCTTGGCCGCGACAGGACGGGCCGATGGCTACACCTTC. This gives the protein CASSLAATGRADGYTF.

The V and J genes are TRBV11-2 and TRBJ2-3, with a possible D match to TRBD1 (6 bases). Germline values: CDR1 SGHAT, CDR2 FQNNGV. V shed 2 bases and J shed 0 bases, with 18 bases lying between them. The CDR3 has 18 amino acids. CDR3 DNA: TGTGCCAGCAGCTTAACCCCCCTACAGGGATCTAGCACAGATACGCAGTATTTT. The encoded protein is CASSLTPLQGSSTDTQYF.

J is TRBJ2-2 and V is TRBV19; 9 nucleotides match TRBD2. The V segment lost 1 base and the J segment 3 bases; nucleotides outside the gene matches: 6. This CDR3 is 17 amino acids long. Per the germline V gene, CDR1 is LNHDA and CDR2 is SQIVND (reference sequence). The CDR3 loop is CASSIGSSGSDTGELFF. The CDR3, as DNA: TGTGCCAGTAGTATAGGAAGTAGCGGGAGTGACACCGGGGAGCTGTTTTTT.

In DNA, the CDR3 is TGTGCCAGCGGCCGACAGGGTGGGTACGAGCAGTACTTC. Encoded protein: CASGRQGGYEQYF. The chain couples TRBV27 to TRBJ2-7, with 7 bases matching TRBD1. The CDR3 extends over 13 amino acids. The germline V gene encodes CDR1 MNHEY and CDR2 SMNVEV (reference sequence). V lost 8 bases, J lost 4 bases, and 8 bases stayed unmatched.

The CDR3 DNA follows: TGTGCCAGCACCGTACTAGCGGGAGGGCCGACCGCAGATACGCAGTATTTT. The encoded protein is CASTVLAGGPTADTQYF. The chain recombines TRBV2 with TRBJ2-3, with 13 positions matching TRBD2. Germline V gene sequence: CDR1 SNHLY, CDR2 FYNNEI. The J segment lost 4 bases and the V segment lost 7 bases, leaving 11 bases of the junction unmatched. This CDR3 contains 17 residues.

The chain couples TRBV7-4 to TRBJ1-2; 8 bases line up with TRBD1. The CDR3 extends over 15 amino acids. Per the germline V gene, CDR1 is SGHVT and CDR2 is SQSDAQ. J was trimmed by 8 bases and V by 10 bases; bases with no gene match: 18. DNA for the CDR3: TGTGCCATAGCCTTGGACAGGGCCCAATCGTTGGGCTACACCTTC. Amino acid sequence: CAIALDRAQSLGYTF.

The chain employs TRBV28 and TRBJ2-2; the D gene is possibly TRBD2 (5 bases). Germline assignment: CDR1 MDHEN and CDR2 SYDVKM. V was cut by 2 bases and J by 3 bases, with 10 bases left in between. The CDR3 spans 15 residues. DNA of the CDR3: TGTGCCAGCAGTTTAGCCGGGATAGACACCGGGGAGCTGTTTTTT. Amino acids: CASSLAGIDTGELFF.

The CDR3 sequence: CASTPQGRNNQPQHF. The CDR3 region has the DNA TGTGCCAGCACCCCCCAGGGCCGGAACAATCAGCCCCAGCATTTT. This chain connects TRBV28 to TRBJ1-5, with a possible D match to TRBD1 (5 bases). V lost 7 bases and J 3 bases, leaving 16 bases between the germline ends. Germline lookup yields CDR1 MDHEN and CDR2 SYDVKM. This CDR3 contains 15 residues. Full variable domain (missing parts from reference TRBV28 and TRBJ1-5): DVKVTQSSRYLVKRTGEKVFLECVQDMDHENMFWYRQDPGLGLRLIYFSYDVKMKEKGDIPEGYSVSREKKERFSLILESASTNQTSMYLCASTPQGRNNQPQHFGDGTRLSIL.

This chain links TRBV7-2 with TRBJ1-5; D ambiguous. Between the trimmed V and J ends, which lost 0 bases and 5 bases, there was a span of 11 bases. Per the germline V gene, CDR1 is SGHTA and CDR2 is FQGNSA. The CDR3 is 15 amino acids. The CDR3 bases are TGTGCCAGCAGCTTAGCTGCCGGGGAAGATCAGCCCCAGCATTTT. Protein: CASSLAAGEDQPQHF. The full variable domain, completed using reference TRBV7-2 and TRBJ1-5, is GAGVSQSPSNKVTEKGKDVELRCDPISGHTALYWYRQSLGQGLEFLIYFQGNSAPDKSGLPSDRFSAERTGGSVSTLTIQRTQQEDSAVYLCASSLAAGEDQPQHFGDGTRLSIL.

V gene TRBV27 combines with J gene TRBJ2-7; TRBD1 matches at 9 bases. V was clipped by 2 bases and J by 2 bases; unmatched bases: 4. The CDR3 is made up of 15 amino acids. Germline values: CDR1 MNHEY, CDR2 SMNVEV (reference sequence). CDR3 DNA: TGTGCCAGCAGTTTACCCGGGACAGGGACCTACGAGCAGTACTTC. It encodes CASSLPGTGTYEQYF.